The 15 T cell receptor beta chains below were found in one sample sequenced in a study of blood T cell repertoires in COVID-19. Produced via immunoSEQ multiplex PCR; TCRdb's table is partial and in-frame only. Of about 190,000 clones listed, 65% to 80% are singletons. Sequencing input: peripheral blood. Receptors were obtained from a man aged 50 or older who had recovered from COVID-19.

The V gene is TRBV7-6, the J gene TRBJ2-6; D perhaps matches TRBD1 (5 bases). The CDR3 contains 15 residues. Germline-derived CDR1 and CDR2 are SGHVS and FNYEAQ. V was cut by 4 bases and J by 0 bases, with 7 bases left in between. The CDR3 DNA follows: TGTGCCAGCAGCTCAGACAGCTCTGGGGCCAACGTCCTGACTTTC. Protein: CASSSDSSGANVLTF.

The chain uses TRBV6-5 and TRBJ2-1; 11 bases are shared with TRBD2. The CDR3 is 14 residues long. CDR1 MNHEY and CDR2 SVGAGI come from the germline V gene. V lost 2 bases and J lost 11; bases outside the gene matches: 5. Here the CDR3 DNA reads TGTGCCAGCAGTTACGGGACTAGCGGATCCAAGCAGTTCTTC. This sequence encodes CASSYGTSGSKQFF.

The table lists this clone with a count of one. The chain combines TRBV29-1 with TRBJ2-7; the match to TRBD1 covers 8 bases. Germline values: CDR1 SQVTM, CDR2 ANQGSEA. V lost 0 bases, J lost 4 bases, and 2 bases stayed unmatched. This CDR3 region has 13 residues. CDR3 loop: CSVEETGAYEQYF. CDR3 nucleotides: TGCAGCGTTGAAGAGACAGGGGCGTACGAGCAGTACTTC.

The chain carries TRBV11-2 and TRBJ2-2, with 9 bases identical to TRBD2. This CDR3 spans 15 amino acids. V dropped 0 bases and J dropped 6; count of bases not matched to a gene: 2. Germline loops: CDR1 SGHAT, CDR2 FQNNGV. CDR3 in DNA: TGTGCCAGCAGCTTAGAGATAGCGGGAGCCGGGGAGCTGTTTTTT. Its protein is CASSLEIAGAGELFF.

The chain has TRBV29-1 and TRBJ2-7; no clear D gene. This CDR3 is 11 amino acids long. V lost 4 bases to trimming and J lost 0 bases, with 4 bases between them. Germline V gene data show CDR1 as SQVTM and CDR2 as ANQGSEA. CDR3: CSVAVSYEQYF. The CDR3 nucleotides are TGCAGCGTTGCGGTCTCCTACGAGCAGTACTTC.

The chain uses TRBV7-9 and TRBJ1-4; D perhaps matches TRBD1 (5 bases). Between the trimmed V and J ends, which lost 1 base and 7 bases, there was a span of 13 bases. Germline V gene lookup returns CDR1 SEHNR and CDR2 FQNEAQ (reference sequence). The CDR3 is 15 residues long. CDR3 in amino acids: CASSLVSGPFEKLFF. DNA of the CDR3: TGTGCCAGCAGCTTAGTCTCAGGGCCCTTTGAAAAACTGTTTTTT.

This clone was detected a few times. This chain links TRBV19 with TRBJ1-1; 8 bases are a match to TRBD1. Germline-derived CDR1 and CDR2 are LNHDA and SQIVND (reference sequence). The trim removed 5 bases at V and 1 base at J, leaving 9 bases unmatched. The CDR3 is 16 residues long. In DNA form, the CDR3 reads TGTGCCAGTAGTCCCCGCGACAGGGGAGGGAACACTGAAGCTTTCTTT. This sequence encodes CASSPRDRGGNTEAFF.

The chain joins TRBV6-5 to TRBJ2-1, with D possibly TRBD2 on 6 matching bases. Germline-derived CDR1 and CDR2 are MNHEY and SVGAGI. Trimming took off 7 bases at V and 3 bases at J, with 10 bases between the two ends. The CDR3 is 13 amino acids. The CDR3, as DNA: TGTGCCAGCACGCGGGATTTCTACAATGAGCAGTTCTTC. The encoded protein is CASTRDFYNEQFF.

J is TRBJ2-7 and V is TRBV27; 10 nucleotides line up with TRBD1. Germline-derived CDR1 and CDR2 are MNHEY and SMNVEV (reference sequence). The CDR3 extends over 15 amino acids. Trimming cost V 5 bases and J 1 base; bases outside gene matches: 5. The CDR3 here is CASSRQGASSYEQYF. The CDR3 DNA sequence: TGTGCCAGCAGTAGACAGGGGGCAAGTTCCTACGAGCAGTACTTC.

V and J are TRBV30 and TRBJ2-1, with 11 bases aligning to TRBD2. This CDR3 is built from 14 residues. The V and J ends lost 7 bases and 8 bases, in that order; junction bases with no gene match: 10. The germline V gene encodes CDR1 GTSNPN and CDR2 SVGIG (reference sequence). For the CDR3, the DNA is TGTGCCTACTCTAGCGGGAGGTTATTTGATGAGCAGTTCTTC. Translated, it gives CAYSSGRLFDEQFF.

The chain recombines TRBV10-1 with TRBJ2-5; 12 bases match TRBD2. Trimming at V came to 6 bases and at J to 5 bases, leaving 10 bases not matched to a gene. The germline V gene encodes CDR1 WNHNN and CDR2 SYGVQD (reference sequence). The CDR3 is made up of 16 amino acids. CDR3 sequence reads: CASSRTSGASMETQYF. CDR3 bases: TGCGCCAGCAGCCGGACTAGCGGGGCCTCCATGGAGACCCAGTACTTC.

The chain couples TRBV30 to TRBJ1-2; TRBD1 matches 9 bases. The CDR3 runs to 15 residues. V lost 3 bases, J lost 4 bases, and 9 bases stayed unmatched. Germline assignment: CDR1 GTSNPN and CDR2 SVGIG (reference sequence). DNA of the CDR3: TGTGCCTGGAGGCGTTCGGGGACAGGGTTCTATGGCTACACCTTC. This sequence encodes CAWRRSGTGFYGYTF.

In DNA form, the CDR3 reads TGCAGTGCTAGTAAGACTAGCGGGATCTACGAGCAGTACTTC. The encoded protein is CSASKTSGIYEQYF. This chain links TRBV20-1 with TRBJ2-7; 11 positions match TRBD2. The J segment lost 3 bases and the V segment lost 3 bases, leaving 4 bases of the junction unmatched. Germline loops: CDR1 DFQATT, CDR2 SNEGSKA (reference sequence). The CDR3 is 14 residues long.

This chain uses TRBV5-1 with TRBJ2-2; a weak D match, TRBD1 (6 bases). Between the trimmed V and J ends, which lost 3 bases and 3 bases, there was a span of 12 bases. Per the germline V gene, CDR1 is SGHRS and CDR2 is YFSETQ. The CDR3 totals 15 residues. CDR3 DNA sequence: TGCGCCAGCAGCTCTGGACAGACCTACACCGGGGAGCTGTTTTTT. Its translation: CASSSGQTYTGELFF.

The chain joins TRBV4-2 to TRBJ2-2; TRBD2 matches 8 bases. This CDR3 has 16 residues. Looked up from germline, CDR1 is LGHNA and CDR2 is YNFKEQ. J gave up 1 base and V 1 base, and 2 bases lay outside the gene matches. The CDR3 nucleotides read TGTGCCAGCAGCCAAGGTACTAGCGGGAACACCGGGGAGCTGTTTTTT. This sequence encodes CASSQGTSGNTGELFF.